This T cell receptor (beta chain) was documented in a study of beta chain features in type 1 diabetes. Study-level background: Age, gender, cell numbers and subset yield matched between patients and controls.

Each sorted population was over 98% pure. Concerning this clone: Its target is unknown.

The investigators reverse transcribed all of the isolated RNA, so they sequenced expressed TCRB transcripts. TCRdb's table, derived via immunoSEQ multiplex PCR, lists solely in-frame clones and lacks some. Of about 740,000 clones listed, 13% are singletons. Overall study results and limits: Reads derived from cDNA could over-represent cells showing high TCR expression. Shortening of TCRB CDR3s, moderate but significant, appeared in all four CD4+ subsets of Type 1 diabetes patients. Sampled from patients, naive, central memory and Treg TCRB repertoires appeared more similar than those sampled from healthy donors.

Sequenced: naive CD4+ T cells from blood. This TCR was sampled from a man aged 18 to 29 with type 1 diabetes.

The CDR3 bases are TGTGCCAGCAGCTCCCCGGCCGGACAAGATACGCAGTATTTT. This codes for CASSSPAGQDTQYF. The V gene is TRBV7-2, the J gene TRBJ2-3, with a tentative D call TRBD1 (5 bases). Per germline, CDR1 SGHTA and CDR2 FQGNSA. CDR3 size: 14 residues. V gave up 4 bases and J gave up 5 bases, with 13 bases separating them.